These 20 T cell receptor beta chains share one sample of origin, sequenced in a study of molecular identifiers for immune sequencing clone quantification. Using its own MiXCR run on the PCR reads, TCRdb lists one record per CDR3 protein. This sample has approximately 100,000 distinct CDR3 sequences, with around a third found just once. Material for sequencing was naive CD8+ T cells from blood, with Jurkat cell RNA spiked in. The subset: FACS-sorted CD8+CD4-CCR7+CD45RA+ naive T cells. These receptors were obtained from a human donor in good health. Some libraries in this study had Jurkat cell RNA spiked in.

Comments on this clonotype: Its ends do not fully match the called genes, so a read error is possible. The chain joins TRBV5-6 to TRBJ2-7; TRBD1 aligns across 7 bases. The CDR3 has 13 residues. The V gene's germline CDR1 is SGHDT and CDR2 YYEEEE. The CDR3 nucleotides are TGTGCCAGCGGCTTTCCAGGGGGCTACGAGCAGTACTTC. It is translated as CASGFPGGYEQYF.

The J gene is TRBJ2-1, the V gene TRBV11-2; D is unclear. The V end lost 1 base, the J end lost 9 bases, and 10 bases lay between the germline ends. This CDR3 comprises 13 residues. CDR1 and CDR2 from the germline V gene are SGHAT and FQNNGV. The chain's CDR3 is CASSLGAYLEQFF. CDR3 nucleotides: TGTGCCAGCAGCTTAGGCGCCTACCTTGAGCAGTTCTTC.

Details on this clonotype: Here the CDR3 omits its conserved ending phenylalanine or tryptophan, so a read error is the likely source. The chain recombines TRBV12-3 or TRBV12-4 with TRBJ2-2, with no clear D. This CDR3 has 13 amino acids. V gave up 3 bases and J gave up 8 bases, with 10 bases separating them. CDR3 protein: CASSFLGLGELFS. In nucleotides, the CDR3 is TGTGCCAGCAGTTTTTTGGGTTTGGGGGAGCTGTTTTCT.

The chain recombines TRBV7-8 with TRBJ1-1; the D is unclear. This CDR3 has 15 amino acids. CDR1 and CDR2 (germline): SGHVS, FQNEAQ. The germline V and J ends were trimmed by 4 bases and 3 bases, with 15 bases remaining between them. CDR3 DNA sequence: TGTGCCAGCAGCTCGTATGCGGGGATCTACACTGAAGCTTTCTTT. Translation: CASSSYAGIYTEAFF.

The sample holds a few counts of this clonotype. The chain uses TRBV6-2 or TRBV6-3 and TRBJ1-4; TRBD1 is a possible D gene (5 bases). The length of the CDR3 is 13 residues. From germline, CDR1 is MNHEY and CDR2 SVGEGT. V gave up 5 bases and J gave up 6 bases, with 10 bases separating them. In nucleotides, the CDR3 is TGTGCCAGCAGTGACAGCCCTTATGAAAAACTGTTTTTT. Protein: CASSDSPYEKLFF.

The genes are TRBV7-9 and TRBJ2-2; TRBD1 agrees at 9 bases. The trim removed 6 bases at V and 5 bases at J, leaving 7 bases unmatched. This CDR3 comprises 15 residues. From germline, CDR1 is SEHNR and CDR2 FQNEAQ (reference sequence). The CDR3 region is CASRQQGATTGELFF. In DNA, the CDR3 is TGTGCCAGCAGGCAACAGGGGGCGACGACCGGGGAGCTGTTTTTT.

The DNA for the CDR3 is TGTGCCAGCAGCCAGGCAGCGAAGGAGCTGTTTTTT. Its translation is CASSQAAKELFF. The V and J genes are TRBV6-2 or TRBV6-3 and TRBJ2-2; D remains unclear. Trimming pared 6 bases from V and 10 bases from J, leaving 12 bases between. This CDR3 has 12 residues. Germline V gene data show CDR1 as MNHEY and CDR2 as SVGEGT.

This chain links TRBV27 with TRBJ1-1, with unresolved D. This CDR3 is 14 amino acids long. Trimming removed 5 bases from V and 4 bases from J, with 14 bases in between. Germline V CDR1 and CDR2: MNHEY, SMNVEV (reference sequence). CDR3 in DNA: TGTGCCAGCAGTCCAAATGCGGTGGGCACTGAAGCTTTCTTT. It specifies CASSPNAVGTEAFF.

In the case of this clonotype: A read error may account for a junction end that differs from germline. The V call is TRBV24-1, the J call TRBJ2-7; a weak D match, TRBD1 (5 bases). Per the germline V gene, CDR1 is KGHDR and CDR2 is SFDVKD. The CDR3 covers 17 residues. The CDR3 protein is CATSNLTVRGPPYEQYF. CDR3 nucleotides: TGTGCCACCAGTAATTTGACAGTTAGAGGACCCCCCTACGAGCAGTACTTC.

CDR3: CASSLGGIAGSYEQYF. The CDR3 DNA reads TGTGCCAGCAGCTTAGGCGGGATAGCGGGGTCCTACGAGCAGTACTTC. The chain links TRBV7-3 to TRBJ2-7, with 8 nucleotides matching TRBD2. The germline V gene has CDR1 SGHTA and CDR2 FQGTGA. CDR3 length: 16 amino acids. The V and J ends lost 2 bases and 1 base, in that order; junction bases with no gene match: 7.

The sample holds many counts of this clonotype. The chain is built from TRBV4-3 and TRBJ2-1; 8 bases are shared with TRBD2. The CDR3 runs 13 residues. CDR1 LGHNA and CDR2 YSLEER come from the germline V gene. Trimming cost V 3 bases and J 6 bases; bases outside gene matches: 1. The CDR3 coding sequence is TGCGCCAGCAGCCATACTAGCGGCAATGAGCAGTTCTTC. Translating gives CASSHTSGNEQFF.

This chain uses TRBV10-3 with TRBJ1-4, with 7 nucleotides matching TRBD1. The CDR3 spans 13 residues. Germline V gives CDR1 ENHRY, CDR2 SYGVKD. V dropped 8 bases and J dropped 8; count of bases not matched to a gene: 8. The CDR3: CAIGAGGYEKLFF. The CDR3, as DNA: TGTGCCATCGGGGCAGGGGGATACGAAAAACTGTTTTTT.

Comments on this clonotype: One base away lies a much larger clone, so this may be a sequencing read error. The chain recombines TRBV14 with TRBJ2-7; D could derive from TRBD1 or TRBD2 (5 bases each). Germline lookup yields CDR1 SGHDN and CDR2 FVKESK. V shed 7 bases and J shed 2 bases, with 21 bases lying between them. CDR3 length: 16 amino acids. CDR3 amino acids: CASTTLLRDPTYEQYF. The CDR3 region has the DNA TGTGCCAGCACAACCCTTCTCCGGGACCCCACCTACGAGCAGTACTTC.

This clonotype was seen at least ten times. The chain uses TRBV7-8 and TRBJ2-7; D possibly corresponds to TRBD2 (5 bases). This CDR3 has 12 residues. The V gene lost 3 bases and the J gene lost 11 bases, with 14 bases spanning the gap. Germline values: CDR1 SGHVS, CDR2 FQNEAQ. CDR3 sequence: CASSFEGSRKYF. The CDR3, as DNA: TGTGCCAGCAGCTTCGAGGGATCGAGGAAGTACTTC.

This clonotype appeared many times. The chain joins TRBV28 to TRBJ2-2; 10 bases map to TRBD2. Germline loops: CDR1 MDHEN, CDR2 SYDVKM. The CDR3 runs 17 residues. After removal of 4 bases from V and 4 bases from J, the junction contained 9 bases not matched to a gene. The CDR3 spells CASSSLLAGVGTGELFF. DNA of the CDR3: TGTGCCAGCAGTTCTCTTCTAGCGGGAGTCGGCACCGGGGAGCTGTTTTTT. The full variable domain, completed using reference TRBV28 and TRBJ2-2, is DVKVTQSSRYLVKRTGEKVFLECVQDMDHENMFWYRQDPGLGLRLIYFSYDVKMKEKGDIPEGYSVSREKKERFSLILESASTNQTSMYLCASSSLLAGVGTGELFFGEGSRLTVL.

This clonotype occurred a few times. V is TRBV27 and J is TRBJ2-7; tentative D call: TRBD1 (6 bases). Germline values: CDR1 MNHEY, CDR2 SMNVEV (reference sequence). The CDR3 has 15 residues. V shed 5 bases and J shed 4 bases, with 18 bases lying between them. As DNA, the CDR3 is TGTGCCAGCAGTCCCCGACAGGAGCCTTCATACGAGCAGTACTTC. Translated: CASSPRQEPSYEQYF.

The rearrangement links TRBV28 to TRBJ2-5; perhaps TRBD1 as D (5 bases). Trimming cost V 5 bases and J 1 base, with 11 bases left between them. Germline lookup yields CDR1 MDHEN and CDR2 SYDVKM. The CDR3 is made up of 14 amino acids. The DNA for the CDR3 is TGTGCCAGCAGTCCCCGGACACCCCAAGAGACCCAGTACTTC. Its translation: CASSPRTPQETQYF.

This clonotype was observed many times. The V gene is TRBV10-1, the J gene TRBJ2-1; 9 bases agree with TRBD1. The CDR3 runs 15 residues. Unmatched junction bases numbered 4, after V lost 5 bases and J lost 2 bases. Germline V gene sequence: CDR1 WNHNN, CDR2 SYGVQD (reference sequence). The CDR3 DNA is TGCGCCAGCAGTCCCGGGACAGGGACCTACAATGAGCAGTTCTTC. It specifies CASSPGTGTYNEQFF.

The V and J genes are TRBV9 and TRBJ2-2; no definite D call. The V and J ends lost 3 bases and 0 bases respectively, with 6 bases between them. The CDR3 has 14 residues. Per the germline V gene, CDR1 is SGDLS and CDR2 is YYNGEE. DNA of the CDR3: TGTGCCAGCAGCGCCCCTTCGAACACCGGGGAGCTGTTTTTT. Amino acids: CASSAPSNTGELFF. Filled out from reference TRBV9 and TRBJ2-2, the complete variable domain reads DSGVTQTPKHLITATGQRVTLRCSPRSGDLSVYWYQQSLDQGLQFLIQYYNGEERAKGNILERFSAQQFPDLHSELNLSSLELGDSALYFCASSAPSNTGELFFGEGSRLTVL.

This clonotype has just one count. The chain combines TRBV4-3 with TRBJ2-7; TRBD1 might be the D (6 bases). V was pared by 1 base and J by 3 bases, with 16 bases between. Germline-derived CDR1 and CDR2 are LGHNA and YSLEER. This CDR3 region has 16 residues. This chain's CDR3 is CASSQAPGAQSYEQYF. CDR3 coding DNA: TGCGCCAGCAGCCAAGCCCCAGGGGCCCAAAGCTACGAGCAGTACTTC.